The sequence of this TCR beta chain was determined in a study of T cell repertoires in cytomegalovirus infection (dated by TCRdb to between 2018 and 2020). For the wider study: Donor HLA type was relevant to the analysis, because carriage of CMV infection together with the matching HLA type was indicated by public TCR beta signatures.

In its sample, this clonotype was seen a few times. What this receptor recognizes is not known. Base qualities are not provided; no much larger clone lies one nucleotide away. Findings and caveats that apply to the study as a whole: In both this cohort and an independent cohort of some 380 donors, the cumulative frequency of public TCR beta family members distinguished carriers of CMV infection plus the relevant HLA type. In the ex vivo response, HLA-C-restricted CMV-specific TCR beta clonotypes were dominant, and in two of eight donors the single most frequent clonotype came from this HLA-C-restricted group.

Instrument on record: Illumina HiSeq 1500. TCRdb reanalyzed the raw reads on its own, using fastp at Q25 for trimming and MiXCR for clone calling, and kept in-frame beta chains. Identical CDR3 proteins give one entry, which carries the most common genes and DNA. The sample includes under 800,000 distinct CDR3 sequences, with 24% observed a single time. Approximately 8.2% of the sample is in the top ten clones. CDR1 PRHDT and CDR2 FYEKMQ are derived from the germline V gene (reference sequence). The CDR3 numbers 14 residues from cysteine through phenylalanine. The only DNA kept is the CDR3, 42 bases in frame from the first base. V and J are truncated by 10 bases and 0 bases respectively, leaving an intervening sequence of 13 bases.

The TCR sequence derives from a human donor in good health (CMV status not recorded). Some clones in this sample may be carry-over from other donors' samples. The chain couples TRBV13 to TRBJ2-1, with the D call tentatively TRBD1 or TRBD2, each fitting 5 bases. Sequences were obtained from CD8+ T cells from PBMCs. CDR3 loop: CATRDRSSYNEQFF. The DNA sequence is TGTGCCACCCGGGACCGGAGCTCCTACAATGAGCAGTTCTTC. The variable domain in full, with residues beyond the CDR3 obtained from the reference TRBV13 and TRBJ2-1 genes, is AAGVIQSPRHLIKEKRETATLKCYPIPRHDTVYWYQQGPGQDPQFLISFYEKMQSDKGSIPDRFSAQQFSDYHSELNMSSLELGDSALYFCATRDRSSYNEQFFGPGTRLTVL.